This T cell receptor beta chain was recorded in a study of control samples from healthy donors and cancer patients. This clone occurred once. The protocol was immunoSEQ multiplex PCR, while the TCRdb copy is restricted to in-frame clones and leaves out a portion. The sample includes under 110,000 clones, roughly 89% of them seen just once. The clonotype comes from a man aged 25 to 40 in good health. The sequenced material came from blood.

CDR3 nucleotides: TGCGCCAGCAGTACCGGGACAGGGGGCATTACCTATAATTCACCCCTCCACTTT. It specifies CASSTGTGGITYNSPLHF. The J gene is TRBJ1-6, the V gene TRBV5-1; 12 bases map to TRBD1. This CDR3 is built from 18 residues. V lost 5 bases and J lost 2; bases outside the gene matches: 8. Per germline, CDR1 SGHRS and CDR2 YFSETQ.